This T cell receptor beta chain originates from a study of T cells of healthy individuals. This CDR3 is built from 20 residues. Losses at the gene ends were 1 base for V and 0 bases for J; bases not matched to a gene: 14. Germline CDR1 is SGHTA and CDR2 is FQGNSA. TCRdb fed the 5' RACE reads into MiXCR, producing one record per CDR3 protein. The top ten hold about 8.9% of the sample, which has some 39,000 distinct CDR3 sequences, more than 4.5% seen once. This receptor was identified in a human donor in good health. The chain carries TRBV7-2 and TRBJ1-4; 7 positions match TRBD1. In DNA form, the CDR3 reads TGTGCCAGCAGCTTAGAACCCATCAGACAGGGCCGATCAACTAATGAAAAACTGTTTTTT. Protein product: CASSLEPIRQGRSTNEKLFF. Looking up the rest from reference TRBV7-2 and TRBJ1-4 gives the full variable domain: GAGVSQSPSNKVTEKGKDVELRCDPISGHTALYWYRQSLGQGLEFLIYFQGNSAPDKSGLPSDRFSAERTGGSVSTLTIQRTQQEDSAVYLCASSLEPIRQGRSTNEKLFFGSGTQLSVL.